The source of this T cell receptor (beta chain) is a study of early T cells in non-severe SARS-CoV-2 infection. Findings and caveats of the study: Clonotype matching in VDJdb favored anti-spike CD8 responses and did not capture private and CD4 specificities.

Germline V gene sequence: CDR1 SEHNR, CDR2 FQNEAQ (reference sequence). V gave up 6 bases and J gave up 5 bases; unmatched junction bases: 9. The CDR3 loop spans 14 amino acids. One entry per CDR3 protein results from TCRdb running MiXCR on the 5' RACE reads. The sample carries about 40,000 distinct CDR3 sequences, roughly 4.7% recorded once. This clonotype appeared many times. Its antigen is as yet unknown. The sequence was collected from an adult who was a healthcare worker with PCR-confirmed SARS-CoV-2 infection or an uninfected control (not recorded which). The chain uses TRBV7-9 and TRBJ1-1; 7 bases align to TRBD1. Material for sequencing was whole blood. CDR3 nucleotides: TGTGCCAGCAGAGGGGGCCAAGGAGGGACTGAAGCTTTCTTT. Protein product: CASRGGQGGTEAFF. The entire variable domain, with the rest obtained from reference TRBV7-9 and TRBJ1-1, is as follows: DTGVSQNPRHKITKRGQNVTFRCDPISEHNRLYWYRQTLGQGPEFLTYFQNEAQLEKSRLLSDRFSAERPKGSFSTLEIQRTEQGDSAMYLCASRGGQGGTEAFFGQGTRLTVV.